This T cell receptor beta chain was captured in a study of cytomegalovirus exposure and HLA in healthy donors. Findings and limits, study-wide: The finding came from a later analysis; first-cohort TCR clusters tended to co-occur in the 95 to 150 validation repertoires. There were some public TCRs occurring in many donors, but most TCR sequences were rare.

Note on this clone: Its antigen is as yet unknown.

Using immunoSEQ multiplex PCR, the repertoire was profiled, and TCRdb retains in-frame clones only, with some absent. The sample shows about 140,000 clones, 84% of them seen only once. The junction had 11 bases not matched to a gene; V was cut back by 4 bases and J by 5 bases. Germline CDR1 is SGHRS and CDR2 is YFSETQ. This CDR3 has 17 residues. V usage is TRBV5-1 and J usage is TRBJ2-1; 11 bases map to TRBD1. This clonotype originated in a woman in her twenties or thirties in good health and CMV-seronegative. Sequenced material: PBMCs. The CDR3 here is CASSPLPGTGGNNEQFF. The CDR3 coding sequence is TGCGCCAGCAGCCCACTGCCCGGGACAGGGGGAAACAATGAGCAGTTCTTC.